These 20 T cell receptor beta chains were all obtained from the same sample, sequenced in a study of blood T cell repertoires in COVID-19. Repertoires were generated with immunoSEQ multiplex PCR, while TCRdb's copy carries only in-frame clones and drops some. The table shows fewer than 40,000 clones, with around 90% occurring only once. Source material: peripheral blood. The receptors stem from a human donor in a cohort sampled during active COVID-19.

V usage is TRBV9 and J usage is TRBJ2-1; 9 bases are shared with TRBD2. CDR1 is SGDLS, CDR2 YYNGEE, per germline. With 3 bases clipped from V and 9 bases from J, the junction kept 7 bases outside the gene matches. The CDR3 is 14 amino acids. The CDR3 nucleotides are TGTGCCAGCAGCGAATTAGCGGGAGTACGTGAGCAGTTCTTC. Residues: CASSELAGVREQFF.

V and J are TRBV27 and TRBJ2-7; TRBD1 is a possible D gene (6 bases). The V gene's germline CDR1 is MNHEY and CDR2 SMNVEV (reference sequence). Trimming took 9 bases from V and 1 from J, leaving 16 bases between them. This CDR3 comprises 14 residues. The DNA for the CDR3 is TGTGCCAGAGTCGACCGGGACAAGTCCTACGAGCAGTACGTC. Its protein is CARVDRDKSYEQYV.

V is TRBV4-3 and J is TRBJ2-3; a possible D gene is TRBD2 (6 bases). The CDR3 covers 16 residues. Trimming shortened V by 1 base and J by 0 bases, and 11 bases separated the two germline ends. Germline lookup yields CDR1 LGHNA and CDR2 YSLEER. CDR3 bases: TGCGCCAGCAGCCAAGGGATTAGCGGTAGCACAGATACGCAGTATTTT. Translating gives CASSQGISGSTDTQYF.

The J gene is TRBJ2-3, the V gene TRBV2, with unresolved D. The CDR3 is 15 residues long. Trimming left V 8 bases short and J 0 bases short, with 15 bases between. In germline, CDR1 is SNHLY, CDR2 FYNNEI. The chain's CDR3 is CASPRGSTSTDTQYF. In DNA, the CDR3 is TGTGCCAGCCCTCGAGGCTCTACTAGCACAGATACGCAGTATTTT.

The chain joins TRBV2 to TRBJ1-3; D perhaps matches TRBD1 (5 bases). The ends were cut back, 0 bases at V and 8 bases at J, with 14 bases in the middle. The germline gives CDR1 SNHLY, CDR2 FYNNEI. This CDR3 has 15 amino acids. CDR3 region: CASSEALAGRDTIYF. Here the CDR3 DNA reads TGTGCCAGCAGTGAAGCGCTCGCAGGGAGGGACACCATATATTTT.

This clone was recorded only once. The genes are TRBV28 and TRBJ2-7; possibly TRBD1 for D (5 bases). The CDR3 is 13 residues long. V was trimmed by 6 bases and J by 0 bases, leaving 9 bases between them. The V gene's germline CDR1 is MDHEN and CDR2 SYDVKM. This CDR3 is CASRARDSYEQYV. The CDR3, as DNA: TGTGCCAGCAGAGCCAGGGACTCCTACGAGCAGTACGTC.

This clone was seen a few times. The gene calls are TRBV5-1 and TRBJ1-6; 7 positions agree with TRBD1. The CDR3 is 15 amino acids. The J segment lost 6 bases and the V segment lost 3 bases, leaving 6 bases of the junction unmatched. In germline, CDR1 is SGHRS, CDR2 YFSETQ. CDR3 region: CASSSWDSPNSPLHF. The CDR3 DNA reads TGCGCCAGCAGCTCCTGGGACAGCCCTAATTCACCCCTCCACTTT.

The CDR3 DNA follows: TGTGCCAGCAGCATACAGGGGGCCGGGGAGCTGTTTTTT. This translates into CASSIQGAGELFF. The rearrangement joins TRBV2 to TRBJ2-2, with 8 positions matching TRBD1. Germline V lookup: CDR1 SNHLY, CDR2 FYNNEI. The CDR3 length is 13 residues. V dropped 6 bases and J dropped 6; count of bases not matched to a gene: 3.

In DNA form, the CDR3 reads TGTGCCAGCGGGACAGCGACAGGGCCGGATCAGCCCCAGCATTTT. Protein sequence: CASGTATGPDQPQHF. V is TRBV27 and J is TRBJ1-5; 7 bases are shared with TRBD1. Per germline, CDR1 MNHEY and CDR2 SMNVEV (reference sequence). The CDR3 contains 15 residues. V dropped 8 bases and J dropped 5; count of bases not matched to a gene: 12.

This clone was found once. The identical CDR3 is also encoded by other nucleotide sequences in the sample. The V gene is TRBV24-1, the J gene TRBJ2-3; TRBD2 agrees at 7 bases. Germline V CDR1 and CDR2: KGHDR, SFDVKD. CDR3 length: 12 residues. After removal of 10 bases from V and 0 bases from J, the junction contained 0 bases not matched to a gene. CDR3: CATSGSTDTQYF. DNA for the CDR3: TGTGCCACTAGCGGGAGCACAGATACGCAGTATTTT.

The chain uses TRBV6-6 and TRBJ1-5, with D possibly matching TRBD1 (5 bases). Trimming left V 5 bases short and J 5 bases short, with 19 bases between. This CDR3 contains 16 residues. Germline V CDR1 and CDR2: MNHNY, SVGAGI (reference sequence). In DNA, the CDR3 is TGTGCCAGCAGTCTCGGGGGGTTCAATCTATATCAGCCCCAGCATTTT. Protein: CASSLGGFNLYQPQHF.

In this sample, this clone turned up once. This sequence joins TRBV18 and TRBJ2-5; 7 bases fit TRBD1. V was clipped by 2 bases and J by 2 bases; unmatched bases: 5. Germline CDR1 reads KGHSH; CDR2 reads LQKENI. This CDR3 spans 15 amino acids. The DNA for the CDR3 is TGTGCCAGCTCACCAATACAGGGGCCACAAGAGACCCAGTACTTC. Its translation: CASSPIQGPQETQYF.

The V call is TRBV2, the J call TRBJ2-7; 7 positions match TRBD2. Trimming at V came to 4 bases and at J to 12 bases, leaving 12 bases not matched to a gene. The CDR3 is 13 amino acids. The germline V gene has CDR1 SNHLY and CDR2 FYNNEI. CDR3 in DNA: TGTGCCAGCAGTGGGACTAGTGCCATCATTCCGTACGTC. This gives the protein CASSGTSAIIPYV.

This chain joins TRBV7-2 and TRBJ1-5; 7 bases match TRBD1. The CDR3 consists of 15 residues. J gave up 0 bases and V 5 bases, and 4 bases lay outside the gene matches. Germline-derived CDR1 and CDR2 are SGHTA and FQGNSA. CDR3 sequence: CASSIYRGSNQPQHF. The CDR3 DNA follows: TGTGCCAGCAGCATATACAGGGGTAGCAATCAGCCCCAGCATTTT. The full variable domain, rest sourced from reference TRBV7-2 and TRBJ1-5, is GAGVSQSPSNKVTEKGKDVELRCDPISGHTALYWYRQSLGQGLEFLIYFQGNSAPDKSGLPSDRFSAERTGGSVSTLTIQRTQQEDSAVYLCASSIYRGSNQPQHFGDGTRLSIL.

The chain links TRBV7-2 to TRBJ1-6, with 8 bases matching TRBD1. Germline loops: CDR1 SGHTA, CDR2 FQGNSA. This CDR3 has 14 amino acids. V gave up 6 bases and J gave up 9 bases; unmatched junction bases: 7. The CDR3 spells CASSRGQGSSPLHF. The CDR3 nucleotides read TGTGCCAGCAGTCGCGGACAGGGTAGTTCACCCCTCCACTTT.

The V call is TRBV15, the J call TRBJ2-7, with a weak D call TRBD2 (6 bases). CDR3 length equals 17 residues. Germline CDR1 reads LNHNV; CDR2 reads YYDKDF (reference sequence). V lost 2 bases to trimming and J lost 0 bases, with 17 bases between them. The CDR3 is CATSRPSEGQNSYEQYV. Written as DNA, the CDR3 is TGTGCCACCAGCAGACCCTCGGAGGGGCAAAACTCCTACGAGCAGTACGTC.

This chain joins TRBV5-6 and TRBJ2-4, with D possibly matching TRBD2 (5 bases). CDR1 SGHDT and CDR2 YYEEEE come from the germline V gene. The ends were cut back, 4 bases at V and 0 bases at J, with 8 bases in the middle. CDR3 length equals 14 residues. The CDR3 sequence is CASSTRGAKNIQYF. The CDR3 DNA reads TGTGCCAGCAGCACCCGGGGAGCCAAAAACATTCAGTACTTC.

The chain is built from TRBV5-4 and TRBJ1-2, with 10 bases that match TRBD1. The V gene end was trimmed by 0 bases and the J gene end by 8 bases; junction bases not matched to a gene: 1. The CDR3 is 13 amino acids. Germline-derived CDR1 and CDR2 are SGHNT and YYREEE (reference sequence). This CDR3 is CASSLVTGGGYTF. For the CDR3, the DNA is TGTGCCAGCAGCTTGGTGACAGGGGGCGGCTACACCTTC.

This chain joins TRBV6-2 or TRBV6-3 and TRBJ2-7, with a tentative D call TRBD2 (5 bases). Germline V gives CDR1 MNHEY, CDR2 SVGEGT. This CDR3 is built from 14 residues. V gave up 0 bases and J gave up 1 base, with 7 bases separating them. The CDR3 reads CASSYSEESYEQYV. In nucleotides, the CDR3 is TGTGCCAGCAGTTACTCGGAGGAATCCTACGAGCAGTACGTC.

The chain uses TRBV12-3 or TRBV12-4 and TRBJ2-7; tentative D call: TRBD2 (6 bases). This CDR3 is 13 amino acids long. Trimming took 1 base from V and 3 from J, leaving 7 bases between them. The CDR3 DNA reads as TGTGCCAGCAGTTTAGGGCGGGGCTACGAGCAGTACGTC. Encoded protein: CASSLGRGYEQYV.